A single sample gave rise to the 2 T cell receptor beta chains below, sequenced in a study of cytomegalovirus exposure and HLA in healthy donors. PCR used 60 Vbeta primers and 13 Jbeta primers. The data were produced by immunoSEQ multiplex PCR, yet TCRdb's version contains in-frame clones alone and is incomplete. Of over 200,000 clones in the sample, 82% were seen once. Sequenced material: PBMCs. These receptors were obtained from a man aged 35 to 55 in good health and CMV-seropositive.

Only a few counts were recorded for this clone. CDR3 region: CASSPIQNTEAFF. The CDR3 nucleotides read TGTGCCAGCTCACCAATACAGAACACTGAAGCTTTCTTT. The chain carries TRBV18 and TRBJ1-1; D remains unclear. In germline, CDR1 is KGHSH, CDR2 LQKENI. Trimming left V 2 bases short and J 1 base short, with 5 bases between. The CDR3 is 13 residues long.

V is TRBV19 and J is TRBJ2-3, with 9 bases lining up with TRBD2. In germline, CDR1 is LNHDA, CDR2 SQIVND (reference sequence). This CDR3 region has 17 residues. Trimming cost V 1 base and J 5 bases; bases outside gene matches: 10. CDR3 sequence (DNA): TGTGCCAGTAGTATAGTATCTGCGGGAGGGCCCGGAGATACGCAGTATTTT. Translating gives CASSIVSAGGPGDTQYF. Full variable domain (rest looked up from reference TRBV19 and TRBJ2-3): DGGITQSPKYLFRKEGQNVTLSCEQNLNHDAMYWYRQDPGQGLRLIYYSQIVNDFQKGDIAEGYSVSREKKESFPLTVTSAQKNPTAFYLCASSIVSAGGPGDTQYFGPGTRLTVL.